Following are 22 T cell receptor beta chains from one sample sequenced in a study of T cell responses to AZD1222 COVID-19 vaccine. Produced via immunoSEQ multiplex PCR; TCRdb's table is partial and in-frame only. The sample lists 65,000 to 85,000 clones, over 75% occurring once. This material consisted of peripheral blood, taken 28 days after the second AZD1222 dose. The receptors were gathered from an adult who received the AZD1222 COVID-19 vaccine.

Details on this clone: One end of the junction is discordant with germline, which a read error may explain. The chain has TRBV24-1 and TRBJ1-2; 10 bases fit TRBD1. Germline V gene lookup returns CDR1 KGHDR and CDR2 SFDVKD. The CDR3 consists of 17 residues. CDR3 nucleotide sequence: TGTGCCACCAGTGATTCGACAGGGGGCTCCCTCTACTACGGCTACACCTTC. Its protein product is CATSDSTGGSLYYGYTF.

The genes are TRBV11-3 and TRBJ1-6; 7 bases map to TRBD1. This CDR3 comprises 14 residues. In germline, CDR1 is SGHNT, CDR2 YENEEA. J lost 7 bases, V lost 6 bases, and 6 bases had no gene match. The CDR3 reads CASSRDSMNSPLHF. In DNA, the CDR3 is TGTGCCAGCAGTCGGGACAGTATGAATTCACCCCTCCACTTT.

A few counts support this clone. The chain couples TRBV6-6 to TRBJ2-1, with 10 bases lining up with TRBD2. CDR1 is MNHNY and CDR2 is SVGAGI in the germline V gene (reference sequence). The CDR3 is 17 amino acids. The V and J ends lost 5 bases and 3 bases, in that order; junction bases with no gene match: 10. In DNA, the CDR3 is TGTGCCAGCAGTCCGACTCCGGGACTAGCGAGCTACAATGAGCAGTTCTTC. This encodes CASSPTPGLASYNEQFF.

The rearrangement joins TRBV21-1 to TRBJ1-5. TRBV21-1 is annotated as a pseudogene. There are 16 residues in the CDR3. The CDR3 DNA is TGTGCCAGCAGCAAAGGTCGGGGGGAGTCCTGTCAGCCCCAGCATTTT. This translates into CASSKGRGESCQPQHF.

The chain links TRBV29-1 to TRBJ2-7; no firm D call. The CDR3 covers 13 residues. V was cut by 1 base and J by 7 bases, with 14 bases left in between. Germline CDR1 and CDR2: SQVTM and ANQGSEA. Here the CDR3 DNA reads TGCAGCGTTGAAGTTGACTTTGAGACGGAGCAGTACTTC. Translating gives CSVEVDFETEQYF.

V gene TRBV10-2 combines with J gene TRBJ2-1, with 8 bases fitting TRBD2. The germline V gene encodes CDR1 WSHSY and CDR2 SAAADI. V shed 3 bases and J 8 bases; nucleotides not matched to a gene: 6. This CDR3 region has 14 residues. CDR3 sequence: CASSDGGGLDEQFF. CDR3 nucleotides: TGCGCCAGCAGTGATGGCGGGGGGCTGGATGAGCAGTTCTTC.

This clone was seen just once. This chain connects TRBV3-1 (or the pseudogene TRBV3-2) to TRBJ2-1; D not certain. V was shortened by 1 base and J by 6 bases, with 13 bases between the two germline ends. The germline gives CDR1 LGHDT, CDR2 YNNKEL (reference sequence). This CDR3 has 15 residues. The DNA of the CDR3 is TGTGCCAGCAGCCAAGTGTTAGGCGGAATCAATGAGCAGTTCTTC. Its protein is CASSQVLGGINEQFF.

V gene TRBV19 combines with J gene TRBJ2-2; TRBD1 might be the D (5 bases). Trimming removed 2 bases from V and 5 bases from J, with 18 bases in between. The germline V gene encodes CDR1 LNHDA and CDR2 SQIVND (reference sequence). CDR3 length: 17 residues. The CDR3 DNA reads as TGTGCCAGTAGTATACCCCTCTTTCAGGGTCAAACCGGGGAGCTGTTTTTT. This encodes CASSIPLFQGQTGELFF.

The chain carries TRBV2 and TRBJ2-1; 10 bases are a match to TRBD2. V shed 5 bases and J 4 bases; nucleotides not matched to a gene: 5. Germline-derived CDR1 and CDR2 are SNHLY and FYNNEI. The CDR3 contains 15 residues. The DNA of the CDR3 is TGTGCCAGCAGTTACCAAGCGGGGGGGTACAATGAGCAGTTCTTC. The encoded protein is CASSYQAGGYNEQFF.

V usage is TRBV19 and J usage is TRBJ1-5; D unresolved. V was cut by 2 bases and J by 0 bases, with 8 bases left in between. Germline values: CDR1 LNHDA, CDR2 SQIVND (reference sequence). This CDR3 is 15 amino acids long. In DNA form, the CDR3 reads TGTGCCAGTAGTATAATCCAGAATAGCAATCAGCCCCAGCATTTT. Translated, it gives CASSIIQNSNQPQHF.

The chain joins TRBV19 to TRBJ2-7; D is possibly TRBD2 (5 bases). Germline CDR1 is LNHDA and CDR2 is SQIVND (reference sequence). Deletions cut 5 bases from V and 2 bases from J, with 13 bases between. The CDR3 runs to 14 residues. The chain's CDR3 is CASSFPGMAYEQYF. For the CDR3, the DNA is TGTGCCAGTAGTTTTCCCGGGATGGCCTACGAGCAGTACTTC.

This clone appeared a few times. The V and J genes are TRBV27 and TRBJ2-1; tentative D call: TRBD2 (5 bases). The CDR3 runs 15 residues. Germline CDR1 MNHEY, CDR2 SMNVEV (reference sequence). The V and J ends lost 5 bases and 8 bases respectively, with 19 bases between them. CDR3 coding DNA: TGTGCCAGCAGTCTGCTACGGAGAGGGTGGGATGAGCAGTTCTTC. Amino acid sequence: CASSLLRRGWDEQFF.

The genes are TRBV28 and TRBJ2-7; 9 bases line up with TRBD2. The germline gives CDR1 MDHEN, CDR2 SYDVKM. The CDR3 totals 17 residues. The V and J ends lost 7 bases and 6 bases, in that order; junction bases with no gene match: 19. In DNA form, the CDR3 reads TGTGCCAGCACCGTGCCAAGAGGACTAGCGTGGGGGCGCGAGCAGTACTTC. Translation: CASTVPRGLAWGREQYF.

The chain employs TRBV6-6 and TRBJ1-4, with 8 bases matching TRBD1. CDR1 MNHNY and CDR2 SVGAGI come from the germline V gene (reference sequence). J gave up 8 bases and V 2 bases, and 10 bases lay outside the gene matches. This CDR3 is built from 16 residues. CDR3 protein: CASSYPPTGAHEKLFF. The CDR3 nucleotides are TGTGCCAGCAGTTACCCTCCGACAGGGGCGCACGAAAAACTGTTTTTT.

The CDR3 protein is CASSDSGHTRLAQYF. The CDR3 DNA reads as TGTGCCAGCAGCGATAGCGGCCACACCCGACTTGCGCAGTATTTT. The rearrangement uses TRBV3-1 (or the pseudogene TRBV3-2) and TRBJ2-3; D is perhaps TRBD2 (6 bases). Trimming pared 5 bases from V and 10 bases from J, leaving 22 bases between. The V gene's germline CDR1 is LGHDT and CDR2 YNNKEL (reference sequence). The CDR3 totals 15 residues.

The chain joins TRBV28 to TRBJ1-6; 7 nucleotides agree with TRBD1. CDR1 is MDHEN and CDR2 is SYDVKM in the germline V gene. V was clipped by 2 bases and J by 4 bases; unmatched bases: 5. CDR3 size: 16 residues. Here the CDR3 reads CASSLPGTAYNSPLHF. CDR3 nucleotides: TGTGCCAGCAGTTTACCCGGGACAGCTTATAATTCACCCCTCCACTTT.

This clone was picked up a small number of times. This chain links TRBV25-1 with TRBJ1-3; D gene uncertain. Germline-derived CDR1 and CDR2 are MGHDK and SYGVNS. V dropped 0 bases and J dropped 0 bases, with 6 bases sitting between them. This CDR3 has 15 amino acids. The DNA of the CDR3 is TGTGCCAGCAGTGAATACCGCAGCTCTGGAAACACCATATATTTT. It specifies CASSEYRSSGNTIYF.

V and J are TRBV5-6 and TRBJ1-5, with D possibly TRBD1 on 5 matching bases. The germline CDR1 and CDR2 sequences are SGHDT and YYEEEE. Trimming left V 0 bases short and J 4 bases short, with 11 bases between. The CDR3 extends over 15 amino acids. CDR3 DNA sequence: TGTGCCAGCAGCTTGGCCCCGGGGGGAAATCAGCCCCAGCATTTT. It encodes CASSLAPGGNQPQHF.

This clone occurred a few times. The V and J genes are TRBV4-1 and TRBJ2-5, with 10 bases matching TRBD2. J was trimmed by 2 bases and V by 1 base; bases with no gene match: 7. The CDR3 consists of 17 residues. CDR1 and CDR2 from the germline V gene are MGHRA and YSYEKL. The CDR3 DNA sequence: TGCGCCAGCAGCCAAGGTTTAACTAGCGGGGTTCAAGAGACCCAGTACTTC. Its protein product is CASSQGLTSGVQETQYF.

This clone was seen just once. The chain combines TRBV6-5 with TRBJ1-5; D is possibly TRBD1 (5 bases). Trimming removed 0 bases at V and 4 bases at J, with 10 bases between. Germline CDR1 MNHEY, CDR2 SVGAGI. The CDR3 sequence is 15 residues long. The CDR3 protein is CASSYSIGANQPQHF. The CDR3 DNA follows: TGTGCCAGCAGTTACTCGATCGGGGCGAATCAGCCCCAGCATTTT.

The chain recombines TRBV10-2 with TRBJ2-7, with a possible D match to TRBD1 (6 bases). Between the trimmed V and J ends, which lost 5 bases and 2 bases, there was a span of 13 bases. This CDR3 has 14 amino acids. CDR1 is WSHSY, CDR2 SAAADI, per germline. The CDR3 protein is CASSLTDSPYEQYF. The CDR3 coding sequence is TGCGCCAGCAGTTTAACGGACAGCCCCTACGAGCAGTACTTC.

The genes are TRBV10-3 and TRBJ2-3, with TRBD1 matching 9 bases. The length of the CDR3 is 16 residues. V shed 4 bases, J shed 4 bases, and the junction held 9 bases outside the gene matches. CDR1 ENHRY and CDR2 SYGVKD come from the germline V gene. The chain's CDR3 is CAISGTGTGLADTQYF. The DNA of the CDR3 is TGTGCCATCAGTGGTACCGGGACAGGGTTAGCAGATACGCAGTATTTT.